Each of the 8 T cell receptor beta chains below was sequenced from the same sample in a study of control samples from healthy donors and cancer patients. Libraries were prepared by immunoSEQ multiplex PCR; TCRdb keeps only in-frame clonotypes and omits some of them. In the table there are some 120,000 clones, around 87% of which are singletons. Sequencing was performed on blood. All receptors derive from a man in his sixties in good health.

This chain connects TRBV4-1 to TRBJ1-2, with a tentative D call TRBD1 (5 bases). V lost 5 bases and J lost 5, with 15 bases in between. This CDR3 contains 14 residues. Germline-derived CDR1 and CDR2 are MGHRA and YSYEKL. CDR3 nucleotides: TGCGCCAGCAGCGGGGCGGAAGGGGTATATGGCTACACCTTC. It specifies CASSGAEGVYGYTF.

The CDR3 DNA reads as TGTGCCAGCAGCCCCATAGGTCAGGCTGCCAATGAGCAGTTCTTC. As protein: CASSPIGQAANEQFF. This rearrangement joins TRBV3-1 (or the pseudogene TRBV3-2) to TRBJ2-1, with no clear D. Germline V gene data show CDR1 as LGHDT and CDR2 as YNNKEL (reference sequence). The ends were cut back, 4 bases at V and 6 bases at J, with 16 bases in the middle. The CDR3 extends over 15 amino acids.

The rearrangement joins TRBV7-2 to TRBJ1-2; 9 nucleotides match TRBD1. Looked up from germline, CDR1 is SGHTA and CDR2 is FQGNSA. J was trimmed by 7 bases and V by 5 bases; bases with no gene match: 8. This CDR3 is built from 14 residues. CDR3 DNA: TGTGCCAGCAGCCTGGGGACAGGGAATGGTGGCTACACCTTC. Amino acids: CASSLGTGNGGYTF.

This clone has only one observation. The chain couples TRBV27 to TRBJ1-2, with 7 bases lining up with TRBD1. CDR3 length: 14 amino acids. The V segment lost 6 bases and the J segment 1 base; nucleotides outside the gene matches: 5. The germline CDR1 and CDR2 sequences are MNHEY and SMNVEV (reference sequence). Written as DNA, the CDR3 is TGTGCCAGCAGGAGGACAGGAGATAACTATGGCTACACCTTC. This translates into CASRRTGDNYGYTF.

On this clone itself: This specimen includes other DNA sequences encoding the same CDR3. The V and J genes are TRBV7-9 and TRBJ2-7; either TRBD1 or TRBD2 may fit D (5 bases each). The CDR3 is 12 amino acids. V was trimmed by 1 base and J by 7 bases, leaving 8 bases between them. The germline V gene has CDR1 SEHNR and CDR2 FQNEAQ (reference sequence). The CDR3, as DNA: TGTGCCAGCAGCTTAGGGGGCGGGGAGCAGTACTTC. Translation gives CASSLGGGEQYF.

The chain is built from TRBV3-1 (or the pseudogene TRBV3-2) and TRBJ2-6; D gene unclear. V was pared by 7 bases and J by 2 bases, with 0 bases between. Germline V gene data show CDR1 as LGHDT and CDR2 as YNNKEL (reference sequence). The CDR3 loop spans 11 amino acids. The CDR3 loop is CASTGANVLTF. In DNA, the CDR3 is TGTGCCAGCACTGGGGCCAACGTCCTGACTTTC.

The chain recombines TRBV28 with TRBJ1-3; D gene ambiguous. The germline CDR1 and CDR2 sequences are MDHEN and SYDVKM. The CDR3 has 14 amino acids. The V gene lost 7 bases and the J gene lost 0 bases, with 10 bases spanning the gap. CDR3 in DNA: TGTGCCAGCACCGTCAGAGGCTCTGGAAACACCATATATTTT. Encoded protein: CASTVRGSGNTIYF.

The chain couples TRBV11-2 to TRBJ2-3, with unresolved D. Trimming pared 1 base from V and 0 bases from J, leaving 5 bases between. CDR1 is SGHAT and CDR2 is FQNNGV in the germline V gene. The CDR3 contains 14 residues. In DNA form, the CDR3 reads TGTGCCAGCAGCTTAGCGGGCAGCACAGATACGCAGTATTTT. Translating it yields CASSLAGSTDTQYF.